This T cell receptor beta chain emerged from a study of Ad26.COV2.S vaccination and SARS-CoV-2 variants. Trimming pared 11 bases from V and 3 bases from J, leaving 8 bases between. The CDR3 has 11 residues. Germline V gives CDR1 ENHRY, CDR2 SYGVKD. Study-wide findings and caveats: For non-spike TCRs, breadth in vaccine recipients resembled that in placebo recipients. Responses of T cells in total may have been underestimated by the TCR breadth and depth analyses. There was reportedly substantial breadth in spike-specific CD8+ and CD4+ T cell responses after vaccination. Relative to placebo recipients, vaccine recipients exhibited elevated spike-specific TCR breadth.

This clone was detected once. The antigen remains undetermined. TCRdb keeps only in-frame clones here, not all; method: immunoSEQ multiplex PCR. The table records 350,000 to 450,000 clones, 92% of them present only once. The receptor was isolated from a human donor who had recovered from COVID-19. The V gene is TRBV10-3, the J gene TRBJ2-1; D gene unclear. The sample here was peripheral blood, taken after recovery from COVID-19. The CDR3 DNA sequence: TGTGCCGTCGAGGACTACAATGAGCAGTTCTTC. Its protein is CAVEDYNEQFF.